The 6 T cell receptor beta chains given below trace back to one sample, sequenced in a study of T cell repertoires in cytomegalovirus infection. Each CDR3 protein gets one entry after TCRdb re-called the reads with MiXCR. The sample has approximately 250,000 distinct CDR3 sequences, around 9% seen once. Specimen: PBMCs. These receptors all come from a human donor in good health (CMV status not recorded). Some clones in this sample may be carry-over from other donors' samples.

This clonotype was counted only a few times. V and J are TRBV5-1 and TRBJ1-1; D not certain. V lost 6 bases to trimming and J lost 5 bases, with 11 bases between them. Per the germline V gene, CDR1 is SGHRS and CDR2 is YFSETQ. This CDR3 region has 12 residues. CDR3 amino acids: CASKYGQTEAFF. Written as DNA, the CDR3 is TGCGCCAGCAAGTACGGGCAGACTGAAGCTTTCTTT.

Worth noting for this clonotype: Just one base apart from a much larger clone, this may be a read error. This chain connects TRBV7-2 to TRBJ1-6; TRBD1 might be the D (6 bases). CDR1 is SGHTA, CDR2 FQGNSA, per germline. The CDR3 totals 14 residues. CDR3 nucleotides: TGTGCCAACAGCTCGGGACATCCTAATTCACCCCTCCACTTT. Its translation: CANSSGHPNSPLHF.

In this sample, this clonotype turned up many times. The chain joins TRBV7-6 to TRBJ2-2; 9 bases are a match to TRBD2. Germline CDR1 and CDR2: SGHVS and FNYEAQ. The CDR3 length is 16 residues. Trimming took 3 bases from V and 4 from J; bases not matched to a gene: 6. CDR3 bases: TGTGCCAGCAGCTTTTATAGCGGGAGTAGCACCGGGGAGCTGTTTTTT. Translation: CASSFYSGSSTGELFF.

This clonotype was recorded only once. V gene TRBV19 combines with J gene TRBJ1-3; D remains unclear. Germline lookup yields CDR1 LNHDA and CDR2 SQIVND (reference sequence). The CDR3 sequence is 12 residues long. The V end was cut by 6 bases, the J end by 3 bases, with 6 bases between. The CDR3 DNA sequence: TGTGCCAGTAGCCCTGTTGGAAACACCATATATTTT. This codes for CASSPVGNTIYF.

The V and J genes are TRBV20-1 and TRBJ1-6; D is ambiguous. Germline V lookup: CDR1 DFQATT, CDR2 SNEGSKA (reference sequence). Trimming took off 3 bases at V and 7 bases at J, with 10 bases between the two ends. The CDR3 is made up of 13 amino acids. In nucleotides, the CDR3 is TGCAGTGCTAGTTCGGGAGGGAATTCACCCCTCCACTTT. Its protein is CSASSGGNSPLHF.

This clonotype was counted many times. As DNA, the CDR3 is TGCGCCAGCAGCCCCCACCTACTAGCGGGAGTGACAGATACGCAGTATTTT. It is translated as CASSPHLLAGVTDTQYF. The rearrangement uses TRBV4-3 and TRBJ2-3, with 11 nucleotides matching TRBD2. Losses at the gene ends were 4 bases for V and 3 bases for J; bases not matched to a gene: 9. CDR1 and CDR2 from the germline V gene are LGHNA and YSLEER. The CDR3 runs 17 residues.